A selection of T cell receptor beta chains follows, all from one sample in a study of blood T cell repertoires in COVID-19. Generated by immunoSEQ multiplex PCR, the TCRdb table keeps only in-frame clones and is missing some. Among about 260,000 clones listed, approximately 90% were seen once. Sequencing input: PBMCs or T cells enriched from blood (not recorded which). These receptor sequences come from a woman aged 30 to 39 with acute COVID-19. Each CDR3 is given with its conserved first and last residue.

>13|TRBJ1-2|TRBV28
CASSAGQGGGYTF
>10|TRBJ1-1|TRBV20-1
CSAEDRQAFF
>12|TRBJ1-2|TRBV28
CASGRGNYGYTF
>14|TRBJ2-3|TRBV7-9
CASSPGRGTDTQYF
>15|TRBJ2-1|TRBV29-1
CSAPRGGGPYNEQFF
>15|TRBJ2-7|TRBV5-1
CASSPRDRDSYEQYF
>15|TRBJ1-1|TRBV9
CASSVDGWGGTEAFF
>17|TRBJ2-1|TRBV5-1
CASSGGTGDSSYNEQFF
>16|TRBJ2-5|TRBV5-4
CASSLMAPAGKGTQYF
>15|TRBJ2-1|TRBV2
CASSNPGQISNEQFF
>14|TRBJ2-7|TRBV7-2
CASSLDGGSYEQYF
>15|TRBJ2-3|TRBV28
CASSSLRVSTDTQYF
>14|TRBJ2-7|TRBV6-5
CASRRWREVNEQYF
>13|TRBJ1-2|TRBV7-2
CASSKRQVYGYTF
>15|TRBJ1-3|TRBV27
CASSFGQGPGNTIYF
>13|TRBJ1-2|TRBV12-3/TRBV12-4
CASSQTDLYGYTF
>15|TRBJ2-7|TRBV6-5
CASSLAGTGGAEQYF
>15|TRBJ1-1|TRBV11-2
CASSLIDMGLTKAFF
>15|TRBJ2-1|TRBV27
CASSFRGSFYNEQFF
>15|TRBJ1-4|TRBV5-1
CASREKQGSNEKLFF